The rows below give T cell receptor beta chains drawn from one sample of a study of cytomegalovirus exposure and HLA in healthy donors. TCRdb's copy holds only in-frame clones and misses some; the assay was immunoSEQ multiplex PCR. Among tens of thousands of clones listed, roughly 95% were seen once. The sequencing sample was made of PBMCs. These receptors were collected from a young man in good health and CMV-seronegative. The CDR3 runs from the conserved cysteine through the conserved F or W. D genes are given only for firm matches. A row's size may be missing; if present it is once, few, many or a size class.

CDR3 protein: CASSTGAMNTEAFF; CDR3 DNA: TGTGCCAGCTCAACTGGGGCGATGAACACTGAAGCTTTCTTT; V gene: TRBV28; clone size: -; J gene: TRBJ1-1; D gene: -
CDR3 protein: CASSSTAPNQPQHF; CDR3 DNA: TGTGCCAGCAGTTCGACAGCACCCAATCAGCCCCAGCATTTT; V gene: TRBV27; clone size: -; J gene: TRBJ1-5; D gene: -
CDR3 protein: CASRRDRTLNTEAFF; CDR3 DNA: TGTGCCAGCAGGCGGGACCGGACTCTGAACACTGAAGCTTTCTTT; V gene: TRBV7-9; clone size: -; J gene: TRBJ1-1; D gene: -
CDR3 protein: CASSLPSGVGTEAFF; CDR3 DNA: TGTGCCAGCAGCCTACCCTCGGGGGTTGGGACTGAAGCTTTCTTT; V gene: TRBV7-9; clone size: -; J gene: TRBJ1-1; D gene: -
CDR3 protein: CAWGGTGGNSPLHF; CDR3 DNA: TGTGCCTGGGGGGGGACAGGGGGGAATTCACCCCTCCACTTT; V gene: TRBV30; clone size: -; J gene: TRBJ1-6; D gene: TRBD1
CDR3 protein: CASSSWSKGTEAFF; CDR3 DNA: TGCGCCAGCAGCTCTTGGTCCAAGGGGACTGAAGCTTTCTTT; V gene: TRBV5-1; clone size: -; J gene: TRBJ1-1; D gene: -
CDR3 protein: CASSRVGEVIYGYTF; CDR3 DNA: TGTGCCAGCAGTCGTGTAGGGGAAGTTATCTATGGCTACACCTTC; V gene: TRBV6-6; clone size: -; J gene: TRBJ1-2; D gene: -
CDR3 protein: CASSNRDWVGGYTF; CDR3 DNA: TGTGCCAGCAGCAACCGGGACTGGGTCGGTGGCTACACCTTC; V gene: TRBV7-8; clone size: -; J gene: TRBJ1-2; D gene: -
CDR3 protein: CASSTLTDTGELFF; CDR3 DNA: TGTGCCAGTAGTACCCTGACAGACACCGGGGAGCTGTTTTTT; V gene: TRBV19; clone size: -; J gene: TRBJ2-2; D gene: -
CDR3 protein: CASSFRGQGSEQYF; CDR3 DNA: TGTGCCAGCAGCTTCCGGGGACAGGGATCCGAGCAGTACTTC; V gene: TRBV7-2; clone size: -; J gene: TRBJ2-7; D gene: TRBD1
CDR3 protein: CASSLSTGVNNEQFF; CDR3 DNA: TGTGCCAGCTCACTCTCCACAGGGGTTAACAATGAGCAGTTCTTC; V gene: TRBV18; clone size: -; J gene: TRBJ2-1; D gene: TRBD1
CDR3 protein: CASSEGHGNQPQHF; CDR3 DNA: TGTGCCAGCAGTGAGGGACATGGCAATCAGCCCCAGCATTTT; V gene: TRBV6-4; clone size: -; J gene: TRBJ1-5; D gene: -
CDR3 protein: CASSPQAGNQETQYF; CDR3 DNA: TGTGCCAGCAGCCCCCAAGCAGGGAATCAAGAGACCCAGTACTTC; V gene: TRBV7-2; clone size: -; J gene: TRBJ2-5; D gene: -
CDR3 protein: CASSLGRAAYNEQFF; CDR3 DNA: TGTGCCAGCAGCTTGGGCAGGGCGGCCTACAATGAGCAGTTCTTC; V gene: TRBV5-8; clone size: -; J gene: TRBJ2-1; D gene: -
CDR3 protein: CASSPGDRDYNSPLHF; CDR3 DNA: TGCGCCAGCAGCCCGGGGGACAGGGATTATAATTCACCCCTCCACTTT; V gene: TRBV5-1; clone size: -; J gene: TRBJ1-6; D gene: TRBD1
CDR3 protein: CASRGQGIGYGYTF; CDR3 DNA: TGTGCCAGTAGAGGACAGGGGATAGGCTATGGCTACACCTTC; V gene: TRBV19; clone size: once; J gene: TRBJ1-2; D gene: TRBD1
CDR3 protein: CASSLLQAAGGRDSNEQFF; CDR3 DNA: TGTGCCAGCAGCTTGTTACAAGCGGCCGGAGGGAGGGACTCTAATGAGCAGTTCTTC; V gene: TRBV5-8; clone size: -; J gene: TRBJ2-1; D gene: TRBD2
CDR3 protein: CASSEFAGAGGLEQYF; CDR3 DNA: TGTGCCAGCAGTGAATTCGCAGGGGCAGGGGGGCTCGAGCAGTACTTC; V gene: TRBV2; clone size: -; J gene: TRBJ2-7; D gene: -
CDR3 protein: CASSLGQGAFASEAFF; CDR3 DNA: TGTGCCAGCAGCCTAGGACAGGGGGCCTTTGCATCTGAAGCTTTCTTT; V gene: TRBV7-2; clone size: -; J gene: TRBJ1-1; D gene: TRBD1
CDR3 protein: CANRPPGTSGGLDTQYF; CDR3 DNA: TGCGCCAACCGGCCGCCAGGGACTAGCGGGGGCCTGGATACGCAGTATTTT; V gene: TRBV23-1; clone size: -; J gene: TRBJ2-3; D gene: TRBD2
CDR3 protein: CASSPTTRMNEQYF; CDR3 DNA: TGTGCCAGCAGTCCCACGACACGAATGAACGAGCAGTACTTC; V gene: TRBV28; clone size: -; J gene: TRBJ2-7; D gene: -
CDR3 protein: CASSLGGSSYEQYF; CDR3 DNA: TGCGCCAGCAGCTTGGGGGGCAGTTCCTACGAGCAGTACTTC; V gene: TRBV5-1; clone size: -; J gene: TRBJ2-7; D gene: -
CDR3 protein: CASSLRWDSEAFF; CDR3 DNA: TGTGCCAGCAGCTTAAGATGGGACAGCGAAGCTTTCTTT; V gene: TRBV11-2; clone size: -; J gene: TRBJ1-1; D gene: TRBD1
CDR3 protein: CASSFPRDRVETNEKLFF; CDR3 DNA: TGTGCCAGCAGCTTCCCCCGGGACAGGGTTGAAACTAATGAAAAACTGTTTTTT; V gene: TRBV7-3; clone size: -; J gene: TRBJ1-4; D gene: TRBD1
CDR3 protein: CASSGEGSGYTF; CDR3 DNA: TGTGCCAGCAGTGGTGAGGGTAGCGGCTACACCTTC; V gene: TRBV2; clone size: -; J gene: TRBJ1-2; D gene: -
CDR3 protein: CASSFSGGGNEQFF; CDR3 DNA: TGCGCCAGCAGCTTTAGCGGGGGGGGGAATGAGCAGTTCTTC; V gene: TRBV10-2; clone size: -; J gene: TRBJ2-1; D gene: TRBD2
CDR3 protein: CASSLSFGEMTF; CDR3 DNA: TGTGCCAGCAGTTTATCGTTTGGAGAAATGACGTTC; V gene: TRBV27; clone size: -; J gene: TRBJ2-7; D gene: -
CDR3 protein: CASSPSVGSQPQHF; CDR3 DNA: TGTGCCAGCTCACCGTCGGTAGGGAGTCAGCCCCAGCATTTT; V gene: TRBV18; clone size: -; J gene: TRBJ1-5; D gene: -
CDR3 protein: CASSLMGTDTYEQYF; CDR3 DNA: TGTGCCAGCAGCTTAATGGGTACGGACACCTACGAGCAGTACTTC; V gene: TRBV7-3; clone size: -; J gene: TRBJ2-7; D gene: -
CDR3 protein: CASSVDAGGPREQFF; CDR3 DNA: TGTGCCAGCAGCGTAGATGCGGGGGGGCCTCGAGAGCAGTTCTTC; V gene: TRBV9; clone size: -; J gene: TRBJ2-1; D gene: TRBD2
CDR3 protein: CASSLGDRGRTDTQYF; CDR3 DNA: TGTGCCAGCAGCTTGGGGGACAGGGGGCGCACAGATACGCAGTATTTT; V gene: TRBV5-4; clone size: -; J gene: TRBJ2-3; D gene: TRBD1
CDR3 protein: CASSKPQGSRWGYTF; CDR3 DNA: TGTGCCAGCAGCAAACCTCAGGGGTCGAGGTGGGGCTACACCTTC; V gene: TRBV6-6; clone size: once; J gene: TRBJ1-2; D gene: -